This T cell receptor beta chain stems from a study of T cell responses to AZD1222 COVID-19 vaccine. Study findings and constraints: It was only after the peak T cell response that any repertoires were sampled. Donors, mostly white British, included more females; clonal diversity was possibly underestimated. Reportedly, nearly half the spike-specific TCRs target unmutated variant regions. Dominant at 160-218 and 743-854, vaccine-associated CD4 TCRs also spanned spike.

Concerning this clone: What it binds is unknown.

Sequencing used immunoSEQ multiplex PCR; TCRdb keeps in-frame clones, though not all of them. The sample carries around 120,000 clones, 87% recorded once. The CDR3 runs 15 residues. V shed 0 bases and J 7 bases; nucleotides not matched to a gene: 8. Per the germline V gene, CDR1 is SGHDT and CDR2 is YYEEEE. This specimen consisted of peripheral blood, obtained on day 0 of AZD1222 vaccination. The chain carries TRBV5-6 and TRBJ2-7; 9 nucleotides agree with TRBD2. The origin of this receptor is an adult in good health. The CDR3 DNA reads as TGTGCCAGCAGCTTGGTGGCGGGGGGGCTTGGAGAGCAGTACTTC. Translation gives CASSLVAGGLGEQYF.